The T cell receptor beta chain described here comes from a study of cytotoxic CD8 clonotypes in ibrutinib-treated CLL. CDR3 length equals 17 residues. V was clipped by 6 bases and J by 3 bases; unmatched bases: 8. Germline V gene data show CDR1 as LGHNA and CDR2 as YNFKEQ. Data came from immunoSEQ multiplex PCR; TCRdb stores just in-frame clones and leaves some out. The table includes roughly 250,000 clones, roughly 70% detected once. The sequencing here drew on PBMCs, taken after 24 months of ibrutinib treatment. This chain joins TRBV4-2 and TRBJ1-4; 12 bases align to TRBD1. The receptor comes from a human donor with chronic lymphocytic leukemia. The CDR3 reads CASRPGQGAVANEKLFF. The CDR3 DNA reads as TGTGCCAGCAGACCGGGACAGGGGGCGGTGGCTAATGAAAAACTGTTTTTT.